This T cell receptor (beta chain) was retrieved from a study of T cells in localized non-small cell lung cancer. Points on this clone: Its antigen is as yet unknown.

Germline loops: CDR1 WSHSY, CDR2 SAAADI. V was cut by 0 bases and J by 7 bases, with 3 bases left in between. The CDR3 runs 12 residues. Findings of the study overall: Appearances in adjacent lung were noted for a median 57 of the top 100 tumor clones.

Data came from immunoSEQ multiplex PCR; TCRdb stores just in-frame clones and leaves some out. Of tens of thousands of clones listed, about 80% were seen once; the top ten hold around 16%. This clonotype originated in a male donor at least 60 years old with stage III squamous cell lung carcinoma. The sample was peripheral blood, taken before any cancer treatment. V gene TRBV10-2 combines with J gene TRBJ1-4; no definite D call. CDR3 amino acids: CASSESGEKLFF. DNA for the CDR3: TGCGCCAGCAGTGAGTCAGGTGAAAAACTGTTTTTT.